This T cell receptor (beta chain) was sequenced during a study of blood T cell repertoires in COVID-19. About the research overall: There were acute and convalescent COVID-19 samples, and they came from the United States, Italy and Spain. T cells, B-cell-depleted T cells, or PBMCs supplied cDNA or gDNA.

Authors' data handling: By means of reference gene primer amplification, nucleated cell counts were estimated. Assay: immunoSEQ multiplex PCR; the TCRdb copy retains only in-frame clones and omits some. That table gives V, J and clone size, and the DNA gave D and trimming. The sample contains roughly 130,000 clones, roughly 83% of which appear only once. The CDR3 extends over 13 amino acids. With 1 base removed from V and 12 bases from J, the gap between germline ends came to 10 bases. Germline CDR1 reads SEHNR; CDR2 reads FQNEAQ (reference sequence). The genes are TRBV7-9 and TRBJ2-6; tentatively, D is TRBD2 (5 bases). The sequence came from a woman of 80 years or more with acute or convalescent COVID-19. Sequences were obtained from peripheral blood. Here the CDR3 reads CASSLGAEGVLTF. The CDR3 region has the DNA TGTGCCAGCAGCTTAGGCGCAGAGGGCGTCCTGACTTTC.